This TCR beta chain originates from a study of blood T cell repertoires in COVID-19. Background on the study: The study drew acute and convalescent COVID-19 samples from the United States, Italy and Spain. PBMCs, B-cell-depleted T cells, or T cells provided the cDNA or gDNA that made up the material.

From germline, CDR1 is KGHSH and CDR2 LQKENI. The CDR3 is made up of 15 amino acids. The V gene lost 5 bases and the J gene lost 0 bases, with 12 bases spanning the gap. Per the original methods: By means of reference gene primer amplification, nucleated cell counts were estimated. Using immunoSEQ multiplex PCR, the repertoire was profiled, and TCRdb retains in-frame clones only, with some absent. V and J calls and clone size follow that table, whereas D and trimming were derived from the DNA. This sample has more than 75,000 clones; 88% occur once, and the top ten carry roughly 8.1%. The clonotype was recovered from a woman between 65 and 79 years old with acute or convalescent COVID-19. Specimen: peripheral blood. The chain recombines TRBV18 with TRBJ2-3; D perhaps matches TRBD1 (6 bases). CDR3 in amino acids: CASSMNRDSTDTQYF. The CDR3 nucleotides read TGTGCCAGCTCAATGAACAGGGATAGCACAGATACGCAGTATTTT. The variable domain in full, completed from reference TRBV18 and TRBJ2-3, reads NAGVMQNPRHLVRRRGQEARLRCSPMKGHSHVYWYRQLPEEGLKFMVYLQKENIIDESGMPKERFSAEFPKEGPSILRIQQVVRGDSAAYFCASSMNRDSTDTQYFGPGTRLTVL.